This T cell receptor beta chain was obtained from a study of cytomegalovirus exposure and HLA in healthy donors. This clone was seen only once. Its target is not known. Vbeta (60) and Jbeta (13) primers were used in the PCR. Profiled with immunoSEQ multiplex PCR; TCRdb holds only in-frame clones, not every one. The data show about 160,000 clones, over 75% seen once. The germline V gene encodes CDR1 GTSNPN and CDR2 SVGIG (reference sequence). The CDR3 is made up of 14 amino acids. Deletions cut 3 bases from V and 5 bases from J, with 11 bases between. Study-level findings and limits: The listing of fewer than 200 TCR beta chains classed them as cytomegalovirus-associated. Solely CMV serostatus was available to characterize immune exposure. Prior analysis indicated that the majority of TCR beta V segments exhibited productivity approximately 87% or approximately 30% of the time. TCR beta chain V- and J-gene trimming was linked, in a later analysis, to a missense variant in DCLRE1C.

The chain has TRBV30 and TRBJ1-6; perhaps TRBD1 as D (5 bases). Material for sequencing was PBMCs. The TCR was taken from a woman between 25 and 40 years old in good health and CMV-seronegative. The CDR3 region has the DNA TGTGCCTGGAGAGATGACAGTGATAATTCACCCCTCCACTTT. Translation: CAWRDDSDNSPLHF.